Presented here are 13 T cell receptor beta chains from one specimen sequenced in a study of T cell changes during pregnancy in multiple sclerosis. The protocol was immunoSEQ multiplex PCR, while the TCRdb copy is restricted to in-frame clones and leaves out a portion. The sample has 80,000 to 100,000 clones, roughly 92% seen once. The sample consisted of peripheral blood, taken after pregnancy. The receptors come from a female donor with multiple sclerosis, enrolled in a pregnancy study.

The chain couples TRBV19 to TRBJ1-5, with TRBD1 matching over 7 bases. V shed 5 bases and J 6 bases; nucleotides not matched to a gene: 10. The CDR3 runs to 15 residues. CDR1 and CDR2 from the germline V gene are LNHDA and SQIVND (reference sequence). CDR3 residues: CASSLTGAYSQPQHF. For the CDR3, the DNA is TGTGCCAGTAGTCTAACAGGGGCCTATAGTCAGCCCCAGCATTTT.

The count of this clone is one. The chain recombines TRBV7-7 with TRBJ2-2, with 12 bases aligning to TRBD2. Per the germline V gene, CDR1 is SSHAT and CDR2 is FNYEAQ (reference sequence). This CDR3 has 18 amino acids. Unmatched junction bases numbered 7, after V lost 5 bases and J lost 0 bases. CDR3 sequence: CASSPWTSGAPNTGELFF. The CDR3 coding sequence is TGTGCCAGCAGCCCTTGGACTAGCGGGGCTCCGAACACCGGGGAGCTGTTTTTT.

The chain uses TRBV27 and TRBJ2-3; the D is unclear. With 6 bases removed from V and 5 bases from J, the gap between germline ends came to 6 bases. Germline CDR1 reads MNHEY; CDR2 reads SMNVEV (reference sequence). The CDR3 totals 11 residues. The CDR3: CASRLLDTQYF. In DNA form, the CDR3 reads TGTGCCAGCAGACTATTAGATACGCAGTATTTT.

This chain uses TRBV10-3 with TRBJ2-1; TRBD2 matches at 12 bases. Per germline, CDR1 ENHRY and CDR2 SYGVKD. The CDR3 sequence is 14 residues long. Trimming removed 3 bases from V and 13 bases from J; junction bases left unmatched: 7. The CDR3 nucleotides are TGTGCCATCAGTGACTCCCTAGCGGGAGGGCCTCAGTTCTTC. It is translated as CAISDSLAGGPQFF.

The V gene is TRBV2, the J gene TRBJ1-2; D remains unclear. The CDR3 is 13 amino acids. Germline CDR1 SNHLY, CDR2 FYNNEI. The ends were cut back, 4 bases at V and 6 bases at J, with 12 bases in the middle. The CDR3 loop is CASSGSVGDGYTF. The DNA of the CDR3 is TGTGCCAGCAGTGGGTCCGTGGGCGATGGCTACACCTTC.

The rearrangement joins TRBV11-2 to TRBJ1-1, with 7 bases lining up with TRBD1. The CDR3 is 16 residues long. Germline V CDR1 and CDR2: SGHAT, FQNNGV. The ends lost 5 bases at V and 3 bases at J; junction bases unmatched: 12. The CDR3 DNA follows: TGTGCCAGCAGCCCCTATGACAGGGATAGGGACACTGAAGCTTTCTTT. Translated, it gives CASSPYDRDRDTEAFF.

J is TRBJ1-1 and V is TRBV7-8, with D perhaps matching TRBD1 (5 bases). The CDR3 extends over 15 amino acids. V lost 5 bases, J lost 4 bases, and 17 bases lay in between. Germline V CDR1 and CDR2: SGHVS, FQNEAQ. CDR3 nucleotides: TGTGCCAGCAGCGGGGGGGATCGACACACCACTGAAGCTTTCTTT. It specifies CASSGGDRHTTEAFF.

The rearrangement joins TRBV6-5 to TRBJ2-7; 11 nucleotides align to TRBD2. This CDR3 spans 15 amino acids. CDR1 MNHEY and CDR2 SVGAGI come from the germline V gene. The J segment lost 4 bases and the V segment lost 6 bases, leaving 8 bases of the junction unmatched. The CDR3 reads CASRSIAGGRYEQYF. CDR3 coding DNA: TGTGCCAGCAGGTCAATAGCGGGGGGGAGGTACGAGCAGTACTTC.

The chain is built from TRBV27 and TRBJ2-3; D perhaps matches TRBD1 (5 bases). The CDR3 totals 17 residues. The ends were cut back, 2 bases at V and 0 bases at J, with 15 bases in the middle. The germline V gene has CDR1 MNHEY and CDR2 SMNVEV (reference sequence). CDR3 residues: CASSLVGHEFSTDTQYF. The CDR3 region has the DNA TGTGCCAGCAGTTTAGTAGGACACGAGTTTAGCACAGATACGCAGTATTTT.

The chain combines TRBV5-5 with TRBJ2-5, with TRBD2 matching over 13 bases. CDR1 is SGHKS, CDR2 YYEKEE, per germline (reference sequence). Losses at the gene ends were 4 bases for V and 5 bases for J; bases not matched to a gene: 8. This CDR3 spans 16 amino acids. The CDR3 coding sequence is TGTGCCAGCAGCCGCGGACTAGCGGGAGTGGAGGAGACCCAGTACTTC. Protein product: CASSRGLAGVEETQYF.

The chain joins TRBV19 to TRBJ2-1; D unresolved. Between the trimmed V and J ends, which lost 0 bases and 8 bases, there was a span of 8 bases. Germline V gene sequence: CDR1 LNHDA, CDR2 SQIVND (reference sequence). This CDR3 comprises 13 residues. The CDR3 DNA reads TGTGCCAGTAGTATAGATCCAGCGTATGAGCAGTTCTTC. Amino acid sequence: CASSIDPAYEQFF.

The chain couples TRBV5-1 to TRBJ1-2; D remains ambiguous. The length of the CDR3 is 18 residues. Trimming took 4 bases from V and 0 from J, leaving 22 bases between them. CDR1 is SGHRS and CDR2 is YFSETQ in the germline V gene. The CDR3 loop reads CASSPKSGGSLTNYGYTF. CDR3 coding DNA: TGCGCCAGCAGCCCCAAGAGCGGCGGATCTCTTACTAACTATGGCTACACCTTC.

The chain employs TRBV27 and TRBJ2-7; no reliable D call. Trimming removed 1 base from V and 6 bases from J, with 10 bases in between. Germline assignment: CDR1 MNHEY and CDR2 SMNVEV (reference sequence). The CDR3 extends over 13 amino acids. The CDR3 reads CASSLWLRGEQYF. The CDR3, as DNA: TGTGCCAGCAGTTTATGGCTCCGAGGCGAGCAGTACTTC.